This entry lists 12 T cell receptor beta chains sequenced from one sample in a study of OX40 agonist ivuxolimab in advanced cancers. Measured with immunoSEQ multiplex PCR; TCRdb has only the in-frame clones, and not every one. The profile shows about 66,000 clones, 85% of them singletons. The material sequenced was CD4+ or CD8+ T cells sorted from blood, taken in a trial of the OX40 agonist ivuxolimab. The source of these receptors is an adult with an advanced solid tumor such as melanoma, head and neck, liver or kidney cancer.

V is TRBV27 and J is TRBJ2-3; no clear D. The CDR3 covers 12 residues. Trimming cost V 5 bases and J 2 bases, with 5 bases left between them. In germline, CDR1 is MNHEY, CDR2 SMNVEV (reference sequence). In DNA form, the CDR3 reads TGTGCCAGCAGTCCCCCCACAGATACGCAGTATTTT. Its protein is CASSPPTDTQYF.

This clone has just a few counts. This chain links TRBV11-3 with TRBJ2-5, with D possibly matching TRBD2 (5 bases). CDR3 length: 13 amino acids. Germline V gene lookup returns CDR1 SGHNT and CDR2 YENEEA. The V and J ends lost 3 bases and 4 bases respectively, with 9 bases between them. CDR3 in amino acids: CASSFSSGETQYF. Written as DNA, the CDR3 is TGTGCCAGCAGCTTCTCAAGCGGAGAGACCCAGTACTTC.

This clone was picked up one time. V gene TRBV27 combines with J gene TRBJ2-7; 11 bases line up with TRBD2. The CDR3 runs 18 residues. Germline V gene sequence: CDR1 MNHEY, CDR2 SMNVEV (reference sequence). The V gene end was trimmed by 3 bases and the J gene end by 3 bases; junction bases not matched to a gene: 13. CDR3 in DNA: TGTGCCAGCAGTTTGAGGGGACCACTAGCGGGGGTCCACTACGAGCAGTACTTC. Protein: CASSLRGPLAGVHYEQYF.

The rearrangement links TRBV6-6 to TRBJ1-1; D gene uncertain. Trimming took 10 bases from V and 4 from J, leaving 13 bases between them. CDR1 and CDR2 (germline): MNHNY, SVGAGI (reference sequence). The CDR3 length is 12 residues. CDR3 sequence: CATLAGGTEAFF. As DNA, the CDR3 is TGTGCCACCCTGGCGGGCGGCACTGAAGCTTTCTTT.

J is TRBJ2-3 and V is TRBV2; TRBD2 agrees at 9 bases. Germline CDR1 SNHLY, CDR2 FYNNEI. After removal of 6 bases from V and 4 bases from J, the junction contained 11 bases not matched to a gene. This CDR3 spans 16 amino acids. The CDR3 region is CASSPRTSERADTQYF. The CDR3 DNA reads TGTGCCAGCAGCCCCCGGACTAGCGAGAGGGCAGATACGCAGTATTTT.

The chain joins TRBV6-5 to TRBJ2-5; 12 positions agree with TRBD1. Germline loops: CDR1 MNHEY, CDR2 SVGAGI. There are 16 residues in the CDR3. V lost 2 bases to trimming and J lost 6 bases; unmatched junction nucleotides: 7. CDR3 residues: CASSYHGTGGQKTQYF. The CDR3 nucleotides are TGTGCCAGCAGTTACCACGGGACAGGGGGCCAGAAGACCCAGTACTTC.

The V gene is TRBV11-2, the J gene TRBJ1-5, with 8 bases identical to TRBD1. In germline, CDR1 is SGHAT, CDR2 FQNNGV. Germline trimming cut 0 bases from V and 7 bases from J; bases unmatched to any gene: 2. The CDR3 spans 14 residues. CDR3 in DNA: TGTGCCAGCAGCTTAGATGACAGGGGACAGCCCCAGCATTTT. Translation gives CASSLDDRGQPQHF. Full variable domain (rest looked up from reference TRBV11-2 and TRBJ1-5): EAGVAQSPRYKIIEKRQSVAFWCNPISGHATLYWYQQILGQGPKLLIQFQNNGVVDDSQLPKDRFSAERLKGVDSTLKIQPAKLEDSAVYLCASSLDDRGQPQHFGDGTRLSIL.

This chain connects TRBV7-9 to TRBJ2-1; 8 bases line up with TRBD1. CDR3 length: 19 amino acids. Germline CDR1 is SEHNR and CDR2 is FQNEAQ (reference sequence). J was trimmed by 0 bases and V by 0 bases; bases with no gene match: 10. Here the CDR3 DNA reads TGTGCCAGCAGCTTAGCCACCCCCGGGACAGGATTCTCCTACAATGAGCAGTTCTTC. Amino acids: CASSLATPGTGFSYNEQFF.

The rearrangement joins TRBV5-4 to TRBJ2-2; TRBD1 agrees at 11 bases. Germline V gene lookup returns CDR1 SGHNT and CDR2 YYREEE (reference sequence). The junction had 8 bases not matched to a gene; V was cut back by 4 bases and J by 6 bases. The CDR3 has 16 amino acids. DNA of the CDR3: TGTGCCAGCAGCGATGGGGACAGGGGGAGACCCGGGGAGCTGTTTTTT. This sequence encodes CASSDGDRGRPGELFF. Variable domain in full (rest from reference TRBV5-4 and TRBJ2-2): ETGVTQSPTHLIKTRGQQVTLRCSSQSGHNTVSWYQQALGQGPQFIFQYYREEENGRGNFPPRFSGLQFPNYSSELNVNALELDDSALYLCASSDGDRGRPGELFFGEGSRLTVL.

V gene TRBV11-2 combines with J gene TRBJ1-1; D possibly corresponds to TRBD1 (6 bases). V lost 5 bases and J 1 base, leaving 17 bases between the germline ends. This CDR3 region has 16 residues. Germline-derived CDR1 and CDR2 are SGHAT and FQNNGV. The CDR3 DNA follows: TGTGCCAGCAGCCGACTCCCAAAAGGGGGGAACACTGAAGCTTTCTTT. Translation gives CASSRLPKGGNTEAFF.

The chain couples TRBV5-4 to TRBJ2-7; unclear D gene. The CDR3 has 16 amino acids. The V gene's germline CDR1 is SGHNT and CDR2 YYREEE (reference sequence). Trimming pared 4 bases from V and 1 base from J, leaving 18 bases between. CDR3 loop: CASSPPPGGHSYEQYF. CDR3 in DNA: TGTGCCAGCAGCCCCCCTCCGGGTGGGCATTCCTACGAGCAGTACTTC.

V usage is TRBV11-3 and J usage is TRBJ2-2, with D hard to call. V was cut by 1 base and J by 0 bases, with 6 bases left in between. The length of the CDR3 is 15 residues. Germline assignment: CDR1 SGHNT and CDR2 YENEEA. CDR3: CASSLGQTNTGELFF. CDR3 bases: TGTGCCAGCAGCTTAGGACAAACGAACACCGGGGAGCTGTTTTTT.